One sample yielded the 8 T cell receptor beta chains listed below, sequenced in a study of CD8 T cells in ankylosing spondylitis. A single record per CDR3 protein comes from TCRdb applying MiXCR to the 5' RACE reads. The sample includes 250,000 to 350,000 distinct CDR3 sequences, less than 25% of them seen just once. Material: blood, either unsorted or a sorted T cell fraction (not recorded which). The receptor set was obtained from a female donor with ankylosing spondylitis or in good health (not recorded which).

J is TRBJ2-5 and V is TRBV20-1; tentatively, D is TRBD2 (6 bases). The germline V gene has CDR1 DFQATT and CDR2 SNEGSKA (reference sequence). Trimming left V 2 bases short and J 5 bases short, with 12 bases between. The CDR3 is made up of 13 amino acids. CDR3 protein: CSARSSGGETQYF. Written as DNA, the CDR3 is TGCAGTGCTAGAAGTAGTGGGGGGGAGACCCAGTACTTC.

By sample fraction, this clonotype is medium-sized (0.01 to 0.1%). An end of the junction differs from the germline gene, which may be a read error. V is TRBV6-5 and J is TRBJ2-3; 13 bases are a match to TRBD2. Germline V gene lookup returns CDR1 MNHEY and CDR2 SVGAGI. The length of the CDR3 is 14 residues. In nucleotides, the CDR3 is TGTGCCAGCAGCCTCGGACTAGCGGGAGATTACCAGTCGTTT. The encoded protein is CASSLGLAGDYQSF.

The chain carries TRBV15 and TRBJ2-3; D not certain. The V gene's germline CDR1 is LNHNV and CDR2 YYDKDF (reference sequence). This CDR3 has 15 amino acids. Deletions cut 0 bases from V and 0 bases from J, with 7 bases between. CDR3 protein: CATSRDTPSTDTQYF. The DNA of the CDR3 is TGTGCCACCAGCAGAGACACCCCTAGCACAGATACGCAGTATTTT.

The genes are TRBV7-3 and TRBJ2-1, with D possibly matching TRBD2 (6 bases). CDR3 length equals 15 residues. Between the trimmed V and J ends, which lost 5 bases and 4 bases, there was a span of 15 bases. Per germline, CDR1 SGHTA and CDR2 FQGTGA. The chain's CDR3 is CASSQGTGGYNEQFF. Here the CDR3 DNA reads TGTGCCAGCAGCCAAGGGACTGGGGGGTACAATGAGCAGTTCTTC.

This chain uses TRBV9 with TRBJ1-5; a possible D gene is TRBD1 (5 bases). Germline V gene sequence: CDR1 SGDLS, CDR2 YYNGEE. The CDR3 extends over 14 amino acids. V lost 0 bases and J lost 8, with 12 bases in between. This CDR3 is CASSVDGGIEPQHF. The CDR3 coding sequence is TGTGCCAGCAGCGTAGATGGGGGAATCGAGCCCCAGCATTTT.

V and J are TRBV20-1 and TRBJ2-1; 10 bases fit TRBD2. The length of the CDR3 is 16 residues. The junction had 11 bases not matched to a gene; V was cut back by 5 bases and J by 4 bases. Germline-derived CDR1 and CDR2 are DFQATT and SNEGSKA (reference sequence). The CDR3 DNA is TGCAGTGCTCACTTTCGAGCGGGAGGGGGATACAATGAGCAGTTCTTC. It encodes CSAHFRAGGGYNEQFF.

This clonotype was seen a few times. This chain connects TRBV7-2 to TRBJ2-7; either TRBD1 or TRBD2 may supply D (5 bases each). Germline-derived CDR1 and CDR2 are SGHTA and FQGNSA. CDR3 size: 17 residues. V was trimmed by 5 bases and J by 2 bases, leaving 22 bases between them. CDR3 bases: TGTGCCAGCAGCCAACCCCGCCGAGCGGTGGGGGCCTACGAGCAGTACTTC. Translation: CASSQPRRAVGAYEQYF.

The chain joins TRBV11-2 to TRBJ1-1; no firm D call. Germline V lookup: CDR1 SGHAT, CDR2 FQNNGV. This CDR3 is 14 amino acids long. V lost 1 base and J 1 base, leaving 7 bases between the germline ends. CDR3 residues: CASSLVAENTEAFF. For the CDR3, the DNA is TGTGCCAGCAGCTTAGTAGCAGAGAACACTGAAGCTTTCTTT.